Presented here are 18 T cell receptor beta chains from one specimen sequenced in a study of beta chain features in type 1 diabetes. Study-wide points: TCRB CDR3 length was moderately but significantly reduced in all four CD4+ subsets of Type 1 diabetes patients.

What was sequenced were expressed TCRB transcripts, since all of the isolated RNA had been reverse transcribed. Libraries were prepared by immunoSEQ multiplex PCR; TCRdb keeps only in-frame clonotypes and omits some of them. The sample carries around 600,000 clones, roughly an eighth recorded once. The antigens of these receptors remain unknown. Source material: naive CD4+ T cells from blood. The receptors shown here come from a man aged 25-45 years with type 1 diabetes.

This clone was seen a handful of times. The V gene is TRBV29-1, the J gene TRBJ1-2; no firm D call. V lost 7 bases and J 4 bases, leaving 16 bases between the germline ends. The germline V gene has CDR1 SQVTM and CDR2 ANQGSEA. The CDR3 has 13 residues. CDR3 DNA sequence: TGCAGCGCCCGTGTAGGGAGTTCCTATGGCTACACCTTC. Encoded protein: CSARVGSSYGYTF.

The chain joins TRBV15 to TRBJ2-5, with a weak D call TRBD1 (6 bases). V was cut by 0 bases and J by 5 bases, with 16 bases left in between. Germline CDR1 LNHNV, CDR2 YYDKDF (reference sequence). The CDR3 sequence is 16 residues long. CDR3 DNA: TGTGCCACCAGCAGAGATCTCGGACTTCAGGGGGAGACCCAGTACTTC. This gives the protein CATSRDLGLQGETQYF.

This clone appeared a few times. The rearrangement links TRBV11-2 to TRBJ1-2; D is undetermined. The CDR3 loop spans 13 amino acids. Per the germline V gene, CDR1 is SGHAT and CDR2 is FQNNGV. V lost 3 bases and J 6 bases, leaving 11 bases between the germline ends. The CDR3 sequence is CASSLRHGDGYTF. The CDR3 region has the DNA TGTGCCAGCAGCTTGAGACACGGCGATGGCTACACCTTC.

The gene calls are TRBV4-3 and TRBJ1-6, with 11 bases lining up with TRBD1. The CDR3 runs to 15 residues. The V gene's germline CDR1 is LGHNA and CDR2 YSLEER. The J segment lost 8 bases and the V segment lost 5 bases, leaving 5 bases of the junction unmatched. The CDR3 nucleotides are TGCGCCAGCAGCGTCGGACAGGGGGCTTATTCACCCCTCCACTTT. This sequence encodes CASSVGQGAYSPLHF.

V and J are TRBV7-2 and TRBJ1-2; D gene unclear. V lost 5 bases and J 1 base, leaving 8 bases between the germline ends. CDR3 size: 13 residues. Germline assignment: CDR1 SGHTA and CDR2 FQGNSA. In nucleotides, the CDR3 is TGTGCCAGCAGCCTACAAGATAACTATGGCTACACCTTC. It yields the protein CASSLQDNYGYTF.

The CDR3 region is CASSNFDGAQYF. In nucleotides, the CDR3 is TGTGCCAGCAGCAACTTTGACGGGGCCCAGTACTTC. The chain joins TRBV11-2 to TRBJ2-5; D is possibly TRBD2 (5 bases). Per the germline V gene, CDR1 is SGHAT and CDR2 is FQNNGV. The CDR3 totals 12 residues. Between the trimmed V and J ends, which lost 5 bases and 9 bases, there was a span of 13 bases.

V gene TRBV13 combines with J gene TRBJ1-4; TRBD1 aligns across 8 bases. V gave up 4 bases and J gave up 2 bases; unmatched junction bases: 3. From germline, CDR1 is PRHDT and CDR2 FYEKMQ (reference sequence). This CDR3 comprises 15 residues. The CDR3 region is CASSYRQGTNEKLFF. As DNA, the CDR3 is TGTGCCAGCAGCTACCGACAGGGGACTAATGAAAAACTGTTTTTT.

The chain uses TRBV5-1 and TRBJ2-2, with 9 positions matching TRBD2. Germline CDR1 SGHRS, CDR2 YFSETQ. The CDR3 runs 18 residues. The J segment lost 3 bases and the V segment lost 2 bases, leaving 11 bases of the junction unmatched. CDR3 bases: TGCGCCAGCAGCTTTCCTCCCGGGACTAGCTCAGACACCGGGGAGCTGTTTTTT. Protein product: CASSFPPGTSSDTGELFF.

There are a few counts of this clone. CDR3 nucleotide sequence: TGTGCCAGCAGTGATGCCTGGGGGGTGGGCAATCAGCCCCAGCATTTT. It yields the protein CASSDAWGVGNQPQHF. The chain couples TRBV6-1 to TRBJ1-5; weak D call: TRBD1 (5 bases). Germline V gives CDR1 MNHNS, CDR2 SASEGT. The CDR3 loop spans 16 amino acids. The V gene lost 3 bases and the J gene lost 2 bases, with 14 bases spanning the gap.

The chain is built from TRBV25-1 and TRBJ1-2; 7 positions agree with TRBD1. This CDR3 spans 16 amino acids. V shed 4 bases and J 4 bases; nucleotides not matched to a gene: 12. CDR1 is MGHDK and CDR2 is SYGVNS in the germline V gene. The DNA for the CDR3 is TGTGCCAGCAGTGCCAAGAGACAGGGTAGGGTCTATGGCTACACCTTC. It codes for CASSAKRQGRVYGYTF.

In this sample, this clone turned up a few times. The sample contains more than one DNA sequence encoding this CDR3. V gene TRBV29-1 combines with J gene TRBJ2-7; 7 bases map to TRBD1. Per germline, CDR1 SQVTM and CDR2 ANQGSEA. The CDR3 has 12 amino acids. With 7 bases clipped from V and 0 bases from J, the junction kept 3 bases outside the gene matches. The CDR3 is CSARQGSYEQYF. CDR3 DNA: TGCAGCGCCCGACAGGGCTCCTACGAGCAGTACTTC.

This clone was detected once. This chain uses TRBV4-3 with TRBJ2-3; TRBD1 or TRBD2 may be the D gene (6 bases each). CDR1 and CDR2 (germline): LGHNA, YSLEER. V was pared by 0 bases and J by 4 bases, with 20 bases between. The CDR3 has 18 residues. CDR3 residues: CASSQDIGGTSGADTQYF. The CDR3, as DNA: TGCGCCAGCAGCCAAGATATTGGGGGGACGTCAGGGGCAGATACGCAGTATTTT.

This clone was counted a few times. The chain is built from TRBV9 and TRBJ2-1; TRBD2 aligns across 9 bases. Germline V gives CDR1 SGDLS, CDR2 YYNGEE. CDR3 length: 16 amino acids. V dropped 1 base and J dropped 5; count of bases not matched to a gene: 7. CDR3 region: CASSVSGLAAHNEQFF. CDR3 nucleotides: TGTGCCAGCAGCGTATCGGGACTAGCCGCACACAATGAGCAGTTCTTC.

The chain has TRBV19 and TRBJ1-5; D is unresolved. The CDR3 has 14 residues. Germline lookup yields CDR1 LNHDA and CDR2 SQIVND (reference sequence). V was pared by 0 bases and J by 5 bases, with 8 bases between. The CDR3, as DNA: TGTGCCAGTAGTATAGATGTGTTCGATCAGCCCCAGCATTTT. The encoded protein is CASSIDVFDQPQHF.

This clone has just a few counts. The V call is TRBV7-2, the J call TRBJ2-2; possible D gene TRBD2, 6 bases. The V end was cut by 5 bases, the J end by 2 bases, with 12 bases between. The CDR3 has 15 residues. Germline V gene lookup returns CDR1 SGHTA and CDR2 FQGNSA. CDR3 residues: CASSLHGGNTGELFF. The CDR3 DNA reads TGTGCCAGCAGCCTTCACGGGGGAAACACCGGGGAGCTGTTTTTT.

In its sample, this clone was seen a few times. The chain couples TRBV19 to TRBJ1-5; D gene unclear. V shed 5 bases and J shed 9 bases, with 11 bases lying between them. Germline V CDR1 and CDR2: LNHDA, SQIVND (reference sequence). This CDR3 has 12 amino acids. The CDR3 here is CASSSLKGPQHF. As DNA, the CDR3 is TGTGCCAGTAGTTCCCTGAAAGGGCCCCAGCATTTT.

This clone was observed a few times. The chain employs TRBV6-5 and TRBJ1-2; no clear D. Trimming shortened V by 5 bases and J by 1 base, and 8 bases separated the two germline ends. This CDR3 comprises 13 residues. The germline V gene has CDR1 MNHEY and CDR2 SVGAGI. The CDR3, as DNA: TGTGCCAGCAGTGCGGACGGTAACTATGGCTACACCTTC. Its translation is CASSADGNYGYTF.

This clone has a handful of counts. This sequence joins TRBV29-1 and TRBJ2-3; 12 positions match TRBD2. Germline CDR1 is SQVTM and CDR2 is ANQGSEA. Trimming cost V 8 bases and J 2 bases; bases outside gene matches: 17. CDR3 length equals 18 residues. In DNA, the CDR3 is TGCAGCCTACCGCGAACTAGCGGGGGGACCTCGAACACAGATACGCAGTATTTT. Protein product: CSLPRTSGGTSNTDTQYF.